These 13 T cell receptor beta chains were all obtained from the same sample, sequenced in a study of patients and donors after allogeneic stem cell transplantation. TCRdb analysed the RT-PCR reads with MiXCR anew, one entry per CDR3 protein. The sample consists of hundreds of thousands of distinct CDR3 sequences, under 20% of them appearing once. The sequencing input was blood, either unsorted or a sorted T cell fraction (not recorded which). The source is a human donor who was either an allogeneic HSCT recipient or a stem cell or donor lymphocyte infusion donor (not recorded which). It is not recorded whose cells these are; they may come from a transplant donor.

This clonotype was seen more than once but under ten times. This rearrangement joins TRBV3-1 to TRBJ1-4, with D maybe TRBD1 (5 bases). This CDR3 is 14 amino acids long. Trimming left V 2 bases short and J 8 bases short, with 12 bases between. CDR1 LGHDT and CDR2 YNNKEL come from the germline V gene (reference sequence). The CDR3 sequence: CASSQRQREEKLFF. For the CDR3, the DNA is TGTGCCAGCAGCCAACGACAGAGGGAGGAAAAACTGTTTTTT.

The V and J genes are TRBV4-3 and TRBJ2-2; D is unresolved. CDR3 length equals 16 residues. Trimming left V 2 bases short and J 6 bases short, with 16 bases between. Germline CDR1 LGHNA, CDR2 YSLEER. In DNA form, the CDR3 reads TGCGCCAGCAGCCAAAGACGGTCAGGCGTTGCCGGGGAGCTGTTTTTT. Protein: CASSQRRSGVAGELFF.

Only a few counts were recorded for this clonotype. The V and J genes are TRBV4-1 and TRBJ1-2; possible D gene TRBD1, 5 bases. The germline CDR1 and CDR2 sequences are MGHRA and YSYEKL. Trimming shortened V by 1 base and J by 0 bases, and 9 bases separated the two germline ends. The length of the CDR3 is 15 residues. CDR3 nucleotides: TGCGCCAGCAGCCAAGTTAAGGGGCCTAACTATGGCTACACCTTC. Protein product: CASSQVKGPNYGYTF.

V gene TRBV4-3 combines with J gene TRBJ2-7; possibly TRBD2 for D (6 bases). The CDR3 runs 14 residues. V lost 0 bases, J lost 3 bases, and 9 bases lay in between. From germline, CDR1 is LGHNA and CDR2 YSLEER. CDR3 DNA sequence: TGCGCCAGCAGCCAAGAACCGGGGGACTACGAGCAGTACTTC. Amino acids: CASSQEPGDYEQYF.

This rearrangement joins TRBV20-1 to TRBJ1-5; D unclear. The V gene lost 5 bases and the J gene lost 0 bases, with 8 bases spanning the gap. Germline-derived CDR1 and CDR2 are DFQATT and SNEGSKA (reference sequence). The CDR3 consists of 13 residues. CDR3 region: CSAGYSSNQPQHF. The CDR3 DNA sequence: TGCAGTGCTGGGTACAGTAGCAATCAGCCCCAGCATTTT.

On this clonotype itself: One base away lies a much larger clone, so this may be a sequencing read error. This chain links TRBV4-2 with TRBJ2-2, with a possible D match to TRBD1 (6 bases). The CDR3 runs 15 residues. The V gene's germline CDR1 is LGHNA and CDR2 YNFKEQ. V was trimmed by 5 bases and J by 1 base, leaving 11 bases between them. In DNA, the CDR3 is TGTGCCAGCAGCGCCGGGACAAAGAACACCGGGGAGCTGTTTTTT. Translated, it gives CASSAGTKNTGELFF.

The J gene is TRBJ2-1, the V gene TRBV9; 7 positions agree with TRBD1. J gave up 4 bases and V 3 bases, and 7 bases lay outside the gene matches. The CDR3 totals 15 residues. Germline V gene data show CDR1 as SGDLS and CDR2 as YYNGEE. The CDR3 loop reads CASSGQGELYNEQFF. For the CDR3, the DNA is TGTGCCAGCAGCGGACAGGGCGAGTTATACAATGAGCAGTTCTTC.

The chain carries TRBV5-1 and TRBJ2-3; 8 positions match TRBD1. The length of the CDR3 is 17 residues. The germline V gene encodes CDR1 SGHRS and CDR2 YFSETQ. The trim removed 1 base at V and 0 bases at J, leaving 7 bases unmatched. Written as DNA, the CDR3 is TGCGCCAGCAGCTTGATCGGACAGGGCAGAAGCACAGATACGCAGTATTTT. Its translation: CASSLIGQGRSTDTQYF.

The V gene is TRBV7-8, the J gene TRBJ1-2; TRBD1 aligns across 7 bases. This CDR3 has 14 residues. V gave up 1 base and J gave up 8 bases; unmatched junction bases: 7. Germline V gene lookup returns CDR1 SGHVS and CDR2 FQNEAQ. DNA for the CDR3: TGTGCCAGCAGCTTAGGCGACAGGGCTTCAGGCTACACCTTC. Its protein product is CASSLGDRASGYTF.

The V gene is TRBV20-1, the J gene TRBJ2-3; TRBD2 might be the D (7 bases). Germline assignment: CDR1 DFQATT and CDR2 SNEGSKA (reference sequence). Trimming shortened V by 0 bases and J by 4 bases, and 14 bases separated the two germline ends. The CDR3 consists of 15 residues. The CDR3 protein is CSARERGARPDTQYF. CDR3 DNA: TGCAGTGCTAGAGAACGGGGGGCCCGCCCAGATACGCAGTATTTT.

This clonotype has just a few counts. The rearrangement links TRBV28 to TRBJ1-2; possible D gene TRBD1, 5 bases. The CDR3 covers 14 residues. The V gene's germline CDR1 is MDHEN and CDR2 SYDVKM. Deletions cut 3 bases from V and 4 bases from J, with 12 bases between. The CDR3 coding sequence is TGTGCCAGCAGTTTCAGGGAAGTGGGCTATGGCTACACCTTC. Translating it yields CASSFREVGYGYTF.

A few counts support this clonotype. This chain connects TRBV5-5 to TRBJ2-7; D ambiguous. The germline V gene has CDR1 SGHKS and CDR2 YYEKEE (reference sequence). Trimming removed 4 bases from V and 7 bases from J, with 9 bases in between. The CDR3 spans 11 residues. CDR3 in DNA: TGTGCCAGCAGCGCCTCTCGTGAGCAGTACTTC. Amino acid sequence: CASSASREQYF.

The CDR3 loop reads CAWSYGLAPDIQYF. The CDR3 bases are TGTGCCTGGAGTTATGGACTAGCTCCTGACATTCAGTACTTC. The chain has TRBV30 and TRBJ2-4, with 8 bases identical to TRBD2. Germline V CDR1 and CDR2: GTSNPN, SVGIG (reference sequence). The V gene end was trimmed by 2 bases and the J gene end by 8 bases; junction bases not matched to a gene: 8. This CDR3 spans 14 amino acids.